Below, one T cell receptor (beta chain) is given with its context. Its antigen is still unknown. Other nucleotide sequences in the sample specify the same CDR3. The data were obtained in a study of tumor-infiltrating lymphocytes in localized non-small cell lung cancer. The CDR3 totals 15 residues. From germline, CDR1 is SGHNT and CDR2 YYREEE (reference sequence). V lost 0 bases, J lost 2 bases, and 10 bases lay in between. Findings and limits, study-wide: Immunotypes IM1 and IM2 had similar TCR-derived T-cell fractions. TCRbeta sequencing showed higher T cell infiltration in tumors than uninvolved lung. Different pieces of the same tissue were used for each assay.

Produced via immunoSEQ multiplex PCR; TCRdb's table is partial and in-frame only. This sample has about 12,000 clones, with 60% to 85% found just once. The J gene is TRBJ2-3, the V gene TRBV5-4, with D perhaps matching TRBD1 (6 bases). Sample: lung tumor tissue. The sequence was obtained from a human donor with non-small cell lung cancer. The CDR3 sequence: CASSLGGPHTDTQYF. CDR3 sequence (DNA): TGTGCCAGCAGCTTGGGGGGGCCACACACAGATACGCAGTATTTT.